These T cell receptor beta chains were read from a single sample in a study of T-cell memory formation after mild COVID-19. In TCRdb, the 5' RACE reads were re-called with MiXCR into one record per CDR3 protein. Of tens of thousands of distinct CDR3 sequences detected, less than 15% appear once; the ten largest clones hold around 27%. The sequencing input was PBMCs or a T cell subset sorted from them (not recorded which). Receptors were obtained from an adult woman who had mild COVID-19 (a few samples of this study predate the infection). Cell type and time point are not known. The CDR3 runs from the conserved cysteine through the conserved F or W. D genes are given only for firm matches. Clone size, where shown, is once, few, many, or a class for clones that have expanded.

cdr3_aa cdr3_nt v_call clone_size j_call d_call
CASGGGSGELFF TGTGCCAGCGGGGGGGGATCCGGGGAGCTGTTTTTT TRBV7-9 . TRBJ2-2 TRBD2
CASSLAEFYSYNEQFF TGTGCCAGCAGCTTGGCCGAGTTCTACTCCTACAATGAGCAGTTCTTC TRBV5-6 . TRBJ2-1 .
CASSYSGRPDSGNTIYF TGTGCCAGCAGTTACTCAGGAAGACCCGACTCTGGAAACACCATATATTTT TRBV6-5 few TRBJ1-3 .
CASSHSRGYSYEQYF TGCGCCAGCAGCCATTCCCGGGGATACTCCTACGAGCAGTACTTC TRBV4-3 many TRBJ2-7 .
CASSSFLPRDRAAEAFF TGTGCCAGCAGCTCGTTTCTCCCCCGCGACAGGGCCGCTGAAGCTTTCTTT TRBV28 . TRBJ1-1 TRBD1
CASSLSPDTNIQYF TGTGCCAGCAGCTTAAGCCCTGATACGAACATTCAGTACTTC TRBV7-9 . TRBJ2-4 .
CASSYSSVGDSMYNEQFF TGTGCCAGCAGTTACTCGAGCGTTGGGGACTCTATGTACAATGAGCAGTTCTTC TRBV6-5 few TRBJ2-1 .
CASTYGTSGGYNEQFF TGTGCCAGCACATACGGGACTAGCGGGGGTTACAATGAGCAGTTCTTC TRBV7-6 few TRBJ2-1 TRBD2
CSAREPGAYEQYF TGCAGTGCTAGAGAACCGGGAGCTTACGAGCAGTACTTC TRBV20-1 . TRBJ2-7 .
CASSWDLREETQYF TGTGCCAGCAGCTGGGACCTGAGGGAAGAGACCCAGTACTTC TRBV11-2 few TRBJ2-5 .
CASLLRTSGGGSQYF TGCGCCAGCTTGCTTCGGACTAGCGGGGGCGGTTCCCAGTACTTC TRBV4-3 . TRBJ2-5 TRBD2
CASSLYRDRGGDEQFF TGTGCCAGCAGCCTGTACCGGGACAGGGGAGGCGATGAGCAGTTCTTC TRBV13 . TRBJ2-1 TRBD1
CASSLAPGHYEQYF TGCGCCAGCAGCTTGGCCCCAGGGCACTACGAGCAGTACTTC TRBV5-1 . TRBJ2-7 .
CASSLGSGGTYEQYF TGTGCCAGCAGCTTGGGGTCGGGAGGAACCTACGAGCAGTACTTC TRBV5-4 . TRBJ2-7 TRBD2
CASPYGNTIYF TGTGCCAGTCCCTACGGAAACACCATATATTTT TRBV19 . TRBJ1-3 .
CASSHPPGPSTEQYF TGTGCCAGCAGCCATCCGCCGGGACCCTCGACCGAGCAGTACTTC TRBV7-9 . TRBJ2-7 .
CASSRKGNTGELFF TGTGCCAGCAGCCGTAAGGGGAACACCGGGGAGCTGTTTTTT TRBV11-1 many TRBJ2-2 .
CASSPTEEEQYF TGTGCCAGCAGCCCAACGGAGGAAGAGCAGTACTTC TRBV7-8 many TRBJ2-7 .
CASARSGYNEQFF TGTGCTAGTGCCCGGTCGGGTTACAATGAGCAGTTCTTC TRBV12-5 few TRBJ2-1 .
CASSSVGDEQYF TGTGCCAGCAGCTCGGTGGGAGACGAGCAGTACTTC TRBV7-9 many TRBJ2-7 .
CSADGGLLDGTDTQYF TGCAGTGCCGACGGGGGGCTACTCGACGGCACAGATACGCAGTATTTT TRBV20-1 many TRBJ2-3 .
CASRLDGGKGGSCREQYF TGTGCAAGTCGCTTAGATGGTGGGAAAGGCGGATCTTGTAGGGAGCAGTACTTC TRBV12-2 few TRBJ2-7 .
CASSFKQGRLETQYF TGTGCCAGCAGCTTTAAACAGGGACGGCTCGAGACCCAGTACTTC TRBV5-6 many TRBJ2-5 .
CASSSRPRDSLHF TGTGCCAGCAGCTCGCGTCCCCGGGACAGCCTCCACTTT TRBV7-9 few TRBJ1-6 TRBD1
CASSLGGESQPQHF TGTGCCAGCAGTTTAGGGGGCGAGAGTCAGCCCCAGCATTTT TRBV28 few TRBJ1-5 .
CSATDYLGLAVQETQYF TGCAGTGCAACGGACTATTTGGGACTAGCGGTACAGGAGACCCAGTACTTC TRBV20-1 few TRBJ2-5 TRBD2
CASSLSGQETQYF TGTGCCAGCAGCTTGAGCGGCCAAGAGACCCAGTACTTC TRBV7-9 many TRBJ2-5 .
CASSYGDSNNEQFF TGTGCCAGCAGTTACGGAGACTCCAACAATGAGCAGTTCTTC TRBV6-5 . TRBJ2-1 .
CASSYGPKDEQYF TGTGCCAGCAGCTACGGACCAAAGGACGAGCAGTACTTC TRBV6-6 many TRBJ2-7 .
CASSYSDGTGGEKLFF TGTGCCAGCAGTTACTCGGACGGGACAGGGGGAGAAAAACTGTTTTTT TRBV6-5 . TRBJ1-4 TRBD1
CASSFRRGDTEAFF TGTGCCAGCAGTTTCCGCAGGGGGGACACTGAAGCTTTCTTT TRBV12-3/TRBV12-4 few TRBJ1-1 TRBD1
CATSELDTGELFF TGTGCCACCAGTGAGCTGGATACCGGGGAGCTGTTTTTT TRBV24-1 . TRBJ2-2 .
CASSDSGRDYNEQFF TGTGCCAGCAGCGATAGCGGGAGGGATTACAATGAGCAGTTCTTC TRBV11-2 . TRBJ2-1 TRBD2
CASSIGQGMNTEAFF TGCGCCAGCAGCATAGGACAGGGAATGAACACTGAAGCTTTCTTT TRBV5-1 . TRBJ1-1 TRBD1
CASSLAWSGSDQETQYF TGTGCCAGCAGCTTGGCCTGGAGCGGCAGCGATCAAGAGACCCAGTACTTC TRBV5-6 . TRBJ2-5 .
CASTVSGAAGMYF TGTGCCAGCACCGTCTCAGGGGCGGCAGGGATGTACTTC TRBV12-3/TRBV12-4 medium-sized TRBJ2-5 .
CASSYYPTLAAGELFF TGTGCCAGCAGTTACTACCCCACCCTAGCCGCCGGGGAGCTGTTTTTT TRBV6-6 . TRBJ2-2 .
CASNLAGGLDEQFF TGTGCCAGCAACTTAGCGGGGGGGCTGGATGAGCAGTTCTTC TRBV5-6 . TRBJ2-1 TRBD2
CASSPGLSGANVLTF TGTGCCAGCAGCCCGGGGCTCTCTGGGGCCAACGTCCTGACTTTC TRBV27 few TRBJ2-6 .
CASSFATTEFSNTEAFF TGTGCCAGCAGCTTCGCGACCACAGAATTCTCGAACACTGAAGCTTTCTTT TRBV7-9 . TRBJ1-1 .
CASSIKTSGGEETQYF TGTGCCAGCAGCATCAAGACTAGCGGGGGGGAAGAGACCCAGTACTTC TRBV7-6 . TRBJ2-5 TRBD2
CASSRDRLTDTQYF TGTGCCAGCAGTCGGGACAGACTCACAGATACGCAGTATTTT TRBV12-3/TRBV12-4 many TRBJ2-3 TRBD1
CASSPPYDRGGYTF TGCGCCAGCAGCCCCCCGTATGACCGCGGAGGCTACACCTTC TRBV4-1 . TRBJ1-2 .
CASSLPSGGSRKETQYF TGTGCCAGCAGCTTACCTAGCGGAGGGAGCAGAAAAGAGACCCAGTACTTC TRBV7-9 few TRBJ2-5 TRBD2
CATSDPDQPTAYEQYF TGTGCCACCAGTGACCCGGACCAACCGACAGCCTACGAGCAGTACTTC TRBV24-1 few TRBJ2-7 .
CASSLDGTSGLRETQYF TGTGCCAGCAGCTTAGACGGGACTAGCGGGCTTCGGGAGACCCAGTACTTC TRBV7-8 . TRBJ2-5 TRBD2
CASSLAMEVEQYF TGTGCCAGCAGCTTGGCTATGGAGGTCGAGCAGTACTTC TRBV5-5 many TRBJ2-7 .
CASSLGTSGQKNTGELFF TGTGCCAGCAGCTTAGGAACTAGCGGGCAAAAGAACACCGGGGAGCTGTTTTTT TRBV7-6 few TRBJ2-2 TRBD2
CASKLRDSVFYEQYF TGTGCCAGCAAACTCCGGGACAGCGTTTTCTACGAGCAGTACTTC TRBV28 . TRBJ2-7 TRBD1
CAWSGGPLSNQPQHF TGTGCCTGGAGTGGGGGACCCCTTAGCAATCAGCCCCAGCATTTT TRBV30 . TRBJ1-5 .